This T cell receptor (beta chain) stems from a study of T-cell reconstitution after alpha-beta-depleted transplantation in children. Study observations and caveats: Newly produced T cells mostly accounted for T-cell counts and diversity one year post-transplant.

This clonotype has more than one count but fewer than ten. Its antigen remains unidentified. Unique molecular identifiers were built into the TCRbeta library. TCRdb independently ran MiXCR on the PCR reads; one entry per CDR3 protein. This table has 500,000 to 750,000 distinct CDR3 sequences, 10% to 15% appearing once. V was pared by 0 bases and J by 1 base, with 9 bases between. Germline V lookup: CDR1 DFQATT, CDR2 SNEGSKA (reference sequence). The CDR3 consists of 15 residues. The specimen was PBMCs, mostly from graft donor cells, collected 360 days after TCRalphabeta/CD19-depleted stem cell transplant. The chain has TRBV20-1 and TRBJ1-4; D is unclear. The receptor was isolated from a male patient under 18 who had a stem cell transplant for acute myeloid leukemia, so the T cells may come from the graft donor. CDR3 nucleotide sequence: TGCAGTGCTAGAGATCCGGCGGGAACTAATGAAAAACTGTTTTTT. Amino acid sequence: CSARDPAGTNEKLFF.